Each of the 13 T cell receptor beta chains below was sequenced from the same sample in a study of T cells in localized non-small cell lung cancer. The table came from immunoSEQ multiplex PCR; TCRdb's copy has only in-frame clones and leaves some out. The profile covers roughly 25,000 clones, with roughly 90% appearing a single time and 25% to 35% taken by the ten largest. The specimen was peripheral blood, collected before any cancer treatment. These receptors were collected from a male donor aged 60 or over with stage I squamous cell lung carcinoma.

For the CDR3, the DNA is TGCGCCAGCAGTCGACCGCAAACTGACTCAGGGGGAAGGAATTCACCCCTCCACTTT. Translating gives CASSRPQTDSGGRNSPLHF. This rearrangement joins TRBV10-2 to TRBJ1-6; 7 bases are shared with TRBD1. From germline, CDR1 is WSHSY and CDR2 SAAADI. V was clipped by 5 bases and J by 7 bases; unmatched bases: 20. This CDR3 contains 19 residues.

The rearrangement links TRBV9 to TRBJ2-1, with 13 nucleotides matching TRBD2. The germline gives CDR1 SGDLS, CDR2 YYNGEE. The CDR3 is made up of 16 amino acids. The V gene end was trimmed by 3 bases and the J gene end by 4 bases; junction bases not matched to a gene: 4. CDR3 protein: CASSAGLAGNYNEQFF. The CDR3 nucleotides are TGTGCCAGCAGCGCGGGACTAGCGGGAAATTACAATGAGCAGTTCTTC.

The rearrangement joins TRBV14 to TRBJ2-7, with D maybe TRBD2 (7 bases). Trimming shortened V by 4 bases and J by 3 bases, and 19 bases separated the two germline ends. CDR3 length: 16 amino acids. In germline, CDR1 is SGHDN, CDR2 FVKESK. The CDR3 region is CASSLPRGAGGYEQYF. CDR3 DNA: TGTGCCAGCAGCCTCCCCCGGGGGGCGGGTGGCTACGAGCAGTACTTC.

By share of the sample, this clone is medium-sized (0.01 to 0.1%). CDR3: CASSPRPGAGELFF. In DNA form, the CDR3 reads TGTGCCAGCAGCCCTCGACCTGGGGCCGGGGAGCTGTTTTTT. The J gene is TRBJ2-2, the V gene TRBV9; no definite D call. Per the germline V gene, CDR1 is SGDLS and CDR2 is YYNGEE. The CDR3 covers 14 residues. V was shortened by 4 bases and J by 6 bases, with 13 bases between the two germline ends.

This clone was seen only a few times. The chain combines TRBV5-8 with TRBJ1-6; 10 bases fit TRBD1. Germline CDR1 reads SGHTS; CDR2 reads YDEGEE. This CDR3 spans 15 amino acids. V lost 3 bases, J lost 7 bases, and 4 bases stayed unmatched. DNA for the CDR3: TGTGCCAGCAGCTGGGCGGACAGGGGGAATTCACCCCTCCACTTT. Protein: CASSWADRGNSPLHF.

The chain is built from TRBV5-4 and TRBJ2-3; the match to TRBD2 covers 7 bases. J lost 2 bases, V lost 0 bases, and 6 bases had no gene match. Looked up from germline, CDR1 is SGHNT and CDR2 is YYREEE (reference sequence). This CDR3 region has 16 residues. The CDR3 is CASSLGLAVITDTQYF. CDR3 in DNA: TGTGCCAGCAGCTTGGGGCTAGCGGTGATCACAGATACGCAGTATTTT.

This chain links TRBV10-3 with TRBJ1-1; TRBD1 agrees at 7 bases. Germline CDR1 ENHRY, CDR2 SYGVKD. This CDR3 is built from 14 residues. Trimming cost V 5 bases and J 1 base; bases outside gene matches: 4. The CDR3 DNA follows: TGTGCCATCAGTAAGGGGGCGGGGAACACTGAAGCTTTCTTT. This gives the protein CAISKGAGNTEAFF.

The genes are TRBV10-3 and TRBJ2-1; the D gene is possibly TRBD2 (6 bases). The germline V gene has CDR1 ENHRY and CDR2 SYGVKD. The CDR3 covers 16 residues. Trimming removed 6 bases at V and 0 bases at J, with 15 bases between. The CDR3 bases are TGTGCCATCAGCCCGGGACTTCCTAGCTCCTACAATGAGCAGTTCTTC. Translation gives CAISPGLPSSYNEQFF.

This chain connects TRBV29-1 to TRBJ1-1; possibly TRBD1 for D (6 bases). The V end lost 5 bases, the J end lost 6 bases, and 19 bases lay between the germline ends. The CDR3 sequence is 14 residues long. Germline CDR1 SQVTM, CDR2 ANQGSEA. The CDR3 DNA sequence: TGCAGCGTTACTAGCCGTGACAGGTACTCTGAAGCTTTCTTT. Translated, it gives CSVTSRDRYSEAFF.

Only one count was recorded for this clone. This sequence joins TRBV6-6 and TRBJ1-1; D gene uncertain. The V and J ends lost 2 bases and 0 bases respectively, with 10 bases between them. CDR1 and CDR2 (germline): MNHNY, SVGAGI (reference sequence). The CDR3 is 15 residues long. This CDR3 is CASSYPNRMNTEAFF. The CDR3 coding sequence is TGTGCCAGCAGTTACCCCAACCGCATGAACACTGAAGCTTTCTTT.

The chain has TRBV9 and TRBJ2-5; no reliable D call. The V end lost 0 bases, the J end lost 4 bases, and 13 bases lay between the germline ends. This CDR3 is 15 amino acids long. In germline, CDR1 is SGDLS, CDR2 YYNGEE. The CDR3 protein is CASSVGPPPGETQYF. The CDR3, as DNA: TGTGCCAGCAGCGTAGGACCCCCGCCGGGAGAGACCCAGTACTTC.

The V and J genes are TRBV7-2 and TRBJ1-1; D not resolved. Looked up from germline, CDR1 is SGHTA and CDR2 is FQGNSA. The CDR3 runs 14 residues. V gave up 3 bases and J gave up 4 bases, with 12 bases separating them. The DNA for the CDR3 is TGTGCCAGCAGCTTCGCCCCCTTGGGCACTGAAGCTTTCTTT. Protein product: CASSFAPLGTEAFF. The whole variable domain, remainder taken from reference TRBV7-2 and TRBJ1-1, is GAGVSQSPSNKVTEKGKDVELRCDPISGHTALYWYRQSLGQGLEFLIYFQGNSAPDKSGLPSDRFSAERTGGSVSTLTIQRTQQEDSAVYLCASSFAPLGTEAFFGQGTRLTVV.

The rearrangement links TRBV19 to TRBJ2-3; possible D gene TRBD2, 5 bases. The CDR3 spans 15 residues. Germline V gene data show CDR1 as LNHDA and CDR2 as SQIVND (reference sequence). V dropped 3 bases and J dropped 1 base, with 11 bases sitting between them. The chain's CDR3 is CASSIGLSGTDTQYF. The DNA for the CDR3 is TGTGCCAGTAGTATCGGGCTTAGCGGCACAGATACGCAGTATTTT.